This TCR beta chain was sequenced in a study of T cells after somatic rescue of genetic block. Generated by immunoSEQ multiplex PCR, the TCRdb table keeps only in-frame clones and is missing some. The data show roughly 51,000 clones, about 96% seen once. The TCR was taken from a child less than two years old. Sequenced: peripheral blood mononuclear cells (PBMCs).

The CDR3 region has the DNA TGTGCCAGCAGTGACACGAACACCGGGGAGCTGTTTTTT. This sequence encodes CASSDTNTGELFF. This sequence joins TRBV6-4 and TRBJ2-2, with D unresolved. Germline V gene data show CDR1 as MRHNA and CDR2 as SNTAGT. V shed 2 bases and J shed 0 bases, with 1 base lying between them. The CDR3 is made up of 13 amino acids.